The 30 T cell receptor beta chains reported below all come from one sample, sequenced in a study of blood T cell repertoires in COVID-19. This table comes from immunoSEQ multiplex PCR, and its TCRdb copy is limited to in-frame clones, with some not included. The repertoire includes 110,000 to 150,000 clones, around 80% of them detected once, and approximately 6% sits in the top ten. Sequencing used PBMCs or T cells enriched from blood (not recorded which). These receptors were taken from a woman between 45 and 60 years old who had recovered from COVID-19.

The V call is TRBV5-1, the J call TRBJ1-2; D not resolved. CDR3 size: 14 residues. Germline V CDR1 and CDR2: SGHRS, YFSETQ. The V end lost 0 bases, the J end lost 1 base, and 7 bases lay between the germline ends. The CDR3 DNA sequence: TGCGCCAGCAGCTTGGGGCCGAATAACTATGGCTACACCTTC. Its translation: CASSLGPNNYGYTF. Looking up the rest from reference TRBV5-1 and TRBJ1-2 gives the full variable domain: KAGVTQTPRYLIKTRGQQVTLSCSPISGHRSVSWYQQTPGQGLQFLFEYFSETQRNKGNFPGRFSGRQFSNSRSEMNVSTLELGDSALYLCASSLGPNNYGYTFGSGTRLTVV.

The chain uses TRBV30 and TRBJ1-2, with a possible D match to TRBD1 (6 bases). This CDR3 contains 15 residues. The germline CDR1 and CDR2 sequences are GTSNPN and SVGIG (reference sequence). Trimming pared 1 base from V and 7 bases from J, leaving 19 bases between. CDR3 DNA sequence: TGTGCCTGGAGTGCCCCTACGTTGGGGGCTGGTGGCTACACCTTC. Its protein product is CAWSAPTLGAGGYTF.

This clone showed up just once. This rearrangement joins TRBV11-2 to TRBJ2-2, with D perhaps TRBD2 (5 bases). From germline, CDR1 is SGHAT and CDR2 FQNNGV. This CDR3 comprises 14 residues. The V end lost 5 bases, the J end lost 8 bases, and 15 bases lay between the germline ends. This CDR3 reads CASSPRGIGGELFF. For the CDR3, the DNA is TGTGCCAGCAGCCCCAGAGGGATAGGGGGGGAGCTGTTTTTT.

The J gene is TRBJ1-4, the V gene TRBV5-6, with D possibly matching TRBD1 (5 bases). This CDR3 has 14 amino acids. From germline, CDR1 is SGHDT and CDR2 YYEEEE. The V and J ends lost 0 bases and 5 bases respectively, with 8 bases between them. The CDR3 loop is CASSLATENEKLFF. In nucleotides, the CDR3 is TGTGCCAGCAGCTTGGCGACAGAGAATGAAAAACTGTTTTTT.

The rearrangement links TRBV11-3 to TRBJ2-1, with 9 positions matching TRBD2. Trimming cost V 5 bases and J 7 bases; bases outside gene matches: 12. CDR1 and CDR2 (germline): SGHNT, YENEEA. This CDR3 has 16 amino acids. The CDR3 sequence is CASSRQSGGIGNEQFF. The CDR3 DNA reads as TGTGCCAGCAGCCGACAAAGCGGGGGGATAGGGAATGAGCAGTTCTTC.

The chain links TRBV28 to TRBJ1-5; 9 positions agree with TRBD1. Germline lookup yields CDR1 MDHEN and CDR2 SYDVKM. This CDR3 has 14 residues. With V trimmed by 5 bases and J by 4 bases, 3 bases remained unmatched. The CDR3 DNA reads TGTGCCAGCAGTCCAGGGACAGGGAATCAGCCCCAGCATTTT. This sequence encodes CASSPGTGNQPQHF.

This clone turned up a few times. The V call is TRBV4-2, the J call TRBJ2-7; D is perhaps TRBD2 (5 bases). V lost 4 bases, J lost 6 bases, and 22 bases lay in between. The CDR3 contains 16 residues. Germline CDR1 is LGHNA and CDR2 is YNFKEQ. The chain's CDR3 is CASSPSWSGSSVEQYF. The CDR3 bases are TGTGCCAGCAGCCCGAGCTGGTCGGGGTCTTCGGTCGAGCAGTACTTC.

The CDR3 nucleotides read TGTGCCAGCAGCGTAGAAGGGGCTGGGGAGACCCAGTACTTC. This codes for CASSVEGAGETQYF. The genes are TRBV9 and TRBJ2-5, with a weak D call TRBD1 (5 bases). Germline CDR1 is SGDLS and CDR2 is YYNGEE. The V end was cut by 0 bases, the J end by 5 bases, with 11 bases between. The CDR3 is made up of 14 amino acids.

This clone was seen only a few times. V gene TRBV6-5 combines with J gene TRBJ1-2, with D possibly TRBD1 on 5 matching bases. Trimming took off 5 bases at V and 1 base at J, with 8 bases between the two ends. CDR1 is MNHEY and CDR2 is SVGAGI in the germline V gene. This CDR3 has 13 amino acids. DNA of the CDR3: TGTGCCAGCAGTCCAGGGTATAACTATGGCTACACCTTC. It encodes CASSPGYNYGYTF.

V and J are TRBV28 and TRBJ2-4; 10 bases agree with TRBD2. The ends lost 5 bases at V and 0 bases at J; junction bases unmatched: 13. This CDR3 is built from 19 residues. CDR1 and CDR2 from the germline V gene are MDHEN and SYDVKM. The CDR3 region is CASSPTSGPAELAKNIQYF. The CDR3 nucleotides read TGTGCCAGCAGTCCGACTAGCGGGCCTGCGGAGTTAGCCAAAAACATTCAGTACTTC.

This clone came up many times. The DNA for the CDR3 is TGTGCCAGCAGCTCCAACCTAATGACAGGGTCGGGAGGCTACACCTTC. As protein: CASSSNLMTGSGGYTF. The V gene is TRBV7-9, the J gene TRBJ1-2; 7 nucleotides agree with TRBD1. V lost 4 bases, J lost 8 bases, and 16 bases stayed unmatched. Germline-derived CDR1 and CDR2 are SEHNR and FQNEAQ (reference sequence). This CDR3 contains 16 residues.

The chain uses TRBV5-1 and TRBJ1-1; D not resolved. The CDR3 has 16 residues. The germline V and J ends were trimmed by 0 bases and 1 base, with 13 bases remaining between them. The germline V gene encodes CDR1 SGHRS and CDR2 YFSETQ. In nucleotides, the CDR3 is TGCGCCAGCAGCTTGGTGGGCAGTATACAGAACACTGAAGCTTTCTTT. Translated, it gives CASSLVGSIQNTEAFF.

This rearrangement joins TRBV28 to TRBJ2-7; a possible D gene is TRBD2 (8 bases). The CDR3 length is 14 residues. Germline V lookup: CDR1 MDHEN, CDR2 SYDVKM. Trimming removed 6 bases from V and 6 bases from J, with 18 bases in between. Written as DNA, the CDR3 is TGTGCCAGCAGGCCCGACAGGGCGGGAGGCGAGCAGTACGTC. Its protein product is CASRPDRAGGEQYV.

This clone turned up a few times. The genes are TRBV4-2 and TRBJ1-6; TRBD1 matches 9 bases. CDR1 and CDR2 from the germline V gene are LGHNA and YNFKEQ. The CDR3 spans 15 residues. With 4 bases clipped from V and 7 bases from J, the junction kept 5 bases outside the gene matches. The CDR3: CASSPRDRENSPLHF. The CDR3, as DNA: TGTGCCAGCAGCCCCCGGGACAGGGAAAATTCACCCCTCCACTTT.

This clone was detected only a few times. The gene calls are TRBV6-5 and TRBJ2-3; unclear D gene. This CDR3 is 14 amino acids long. Germline V lookup: CDR1 MNHEY, CDR2 SVGAGI. Trimming removed 4 bases at V and 1 base at J, with 9 bases between. CDR3 nucleotide sequence: TGTGCCAGCAGTTCCCACGCGGGCACAGATACGCAGTATTTT. Amino acids: CASSSHAGTDTQYF.

CDR3 protein: CASSVDGNTEAFF. For the CDR3, the DNA is TGTGCCAGCAGCGTAGACGGGAACACTGAAGCTTTCTTT. V usage is TRBV9 and J usage is TRBJ1-1; D is ambiguous. The length of the CDR3 is 13 residues. Trimming removed 0 bases from V and 1 base from J, with 4 bases in between. CDR1 is SGDLS, CDR2 YYNGEE, per germline.

The rearrangement links TRBV29-1 to TRBJ2-1; 7 bases are a match to TRBD2. Trimming at V came to 7 bases and at J to 2 bases, leaving 2 bases not matched to a gene. The CDR3 runs 12 residues. Germline CDR1 SQVTM, CDR2 ANQGSEA. In DNA form, the CDR3 reads TGCAGCGCTCGGGGGGCCTACAATGAGCAGTTCTTC. Translation gives CSARGAYNEQFF.

V gene TRBV19 combines with J gene TRBJ2-5; D may be TRBD2 (7 bases). Trimming cost V 4 bases and J 5 bases, with 23 bases left between them. The CDR3 is made up of 17 amino acids. Germline CDR1 is LNHDA and CDR2 is SQIVND (reference sequence). The CDR3 bases are TGTGCCAGTAGTAATCGGGGCTTGAGGGGGGGCAAGGAGACCCAGTACTTC. Translation gives CASSNRGLRGGKETQYF.

As to this clone: An end of the junction does not agree with germline; a read error may underlie this. This rearrangement joins TRBV5-4 to TRBJ1-1; D possibly corresponds to TRBD1 (5 bases). The germline V gene has CDR1 SGHNT and CDR2 YYREEE (reference sequence). This CDR3 is built from 13 residues. DNA of the CDR3: TGTGCCAGCAGCTTTCCAGGGAACTCTGAAGCTTTCTTT. Translated: CASSFPGNSEAFF.

The rearrangement uses TRBV5-1 and TRBJ2-3, with unresolved D. The CDR3 is made up of 14 amino acids. Per germline, CDR1 SGHRS and CDR2 YFSETQ. The V gene lost 4 bases and the J gene lost 6 bases, with 15 bases spanning the gap. The CDR3 here is CASSPSHRADTQYF. CDR3 nucleotides: TGCGCCAGCAGCCCGTCTCACCGAGCGGATACGCAGTATTTT. The full variable domain, its missing parts supplied by reference TRBV5-1 and TRBJ2-3, is KAGVTQTPRYLIKTRGQQVTLSCSPISGHRSVSWYQQTPGQGLQFLFEYFSETQRNKGNFPGRFSGRQFSNSRSEMNVSTLELGDSALYLCASSPSHRADTQYFGPGTRLTVL.

The chain has TRBV20-1 and TRBJ1-3; unclear D gene. V was trimmed by 6 bases and J by 1 base, leaving 10 bases between them. The CDR3 totals 13 residues. Germline CDR1 reads DFQATT; CDR2 reads SNEGSKA (reference sequence). CDR3 sequence reads: CSASRYSGNTIYF. DNA for the CDR3: TGCAGTGCCAGTCGCTATTCTGGAAACACCATATATTTT.

The J gene is TRBJ1-1, the V gene TRBV6-5, with D tentatively TRBD1 (5 bases). The V gene's germline CDR1 is MNHEY and CDR2 SVGAGI. The CDR3 length is 15 residues. Trimming cost V 1 base and J 5 bases, with 14 bases left between them. The DNA for the CDR3 is TGTGCCAGCAGTTACTTTGCAGGGCATAGGACTGAAGCTTTCTTT. This encodes CASSYFAGHRTEAFF.

This clone was observed a single time. Compared with germline, one end of the junction differs, possibly owing to a read error. The J gene is TRBJ2-7, the V gene TRBV28; the match to TRBD1 covers 9 bases. The CDR3 covers 13 residues. CDR1 is MDHEN, CDR2 SYDVKM, per germline. The CDR3 DNA reads TGTGCCAGCAGTTACCGGGACAGGGCGACTAACGCTTTC. Protein sequence: CASSYRDRATNAF. The entire variable domain, with the rest obtained from reference TRBV28 and TRBJ2-7, is as follows: DVKVTQSSRYLVKRTGEKVFLECVQDMDHENMFWYRQDPGLGLRLIYFSYDVKMKEKGDIPEGYSVSREKKERFSLILESASTNQTSMYLCASSYRDRATNAFGPGTRLTVT.

This chain joins TRBV6-5 and TRBJ2-7; TRBD1 matches 10 bases. This CDR3 is 13 amino acids long. The V gene end was trimmed by 4 bases and the J gene end by 6 bases; junction bases not matched to a gene: 3. The germline CDR1 and CDR2 sequences are MNHEY and SVGAGI. The CDR3 loop is CASSLGQGLEQYF. The DNA of the CDR3 is TGTGCCAGCAGTTTGGGACAGGGGCTCGAGCAGTACTTC.

The chain combines TRBV5-1 with TRBJ2-3; 11 bases align to TRBD1. Per germline, CDR1 SGHRS and CDR2 YFSETQ. V dropped 4 bases and J dropped 2; count of bases not matched to a gene: 6. This CDR3 contains 16 residues. The CDR3 DNA sequence: TGCGCCAGCAGCCCCGGACAGGGGGCTTACACAGATACGCAGTATTTT. This translates into CASSPGQGAYTDTQYF. The full variable domain, with the rest looked up from reference TRBV5-1 and TRBJ2-3, is KAGVTQTPRYLIKTRGQQVTLSCSPISGHRSVSWYQQTPGQGLQFLFEYFSETQRNKGNFPGRFSGRQFSNSRSEMNVSTLELGDSALYLCASSPGQGAYTDTQYFGPGTRLTVL.

The rearrangement links TRBV5-1 to TRBJ1-5; 7 bases agree with TRBD1. Looked up from germline, CDR1 is SGHRS and CDR2 is YFSETQ. The trim removed 1 base at V and 3 bases at J, leaving 4 bases unmatched. The CDR3 loop spans 15 amino acids. This CDR3 is CASSLTTGDNQPQHF. The DNA for the CDR3 is TGCGCCAGCAGCTTGACTACAGGGGACAATCAGCCCCAGCATTTT.

This chain uses TRBV30 with TRBJ2-1, with D maybe TRBD1 (6 bases). Germline V lookup: CDR1 GTSNPN, CDR2 SVGIG (reference sequence). This CDR3 is 15 amino acids long. Trimming cost V 0 bases and J 13 bases, with 22 bases left between them. CDR3 in amino acids: CAWSVGPQSRGSQFF. The CDR3 DNA reads TGTGCCTGGAGTGTAGGGCCCCAAAGCAGGGGTTCACAGTTCTTC.

This chain links TRBV6-2 or TRBV6-3 with TRBJ2-5; D uncertain. Trimming left V 1 base short and J 5 bases short, with 8 bases between. Germline V lookup: CDR1 MNHEY, CDR2 SVGEGT. This CDR3 comprises 13 residues. CDR3 region: CASSYLVWETQYF. The CDR3, as DNA: TGTGCCAGCAGTTACTTAGTATGGGAGACCCAGTACTTC.

The CDR3 spells CASSPSGASGNTIYF. CDR3 DNA: TGCGCCAGCAGCCCATCAGGCGCCTCTGGAAACACCATATATTTT. The chain combines TRBV4-1 with TRBJ1-3, with D unclear. This CDR3 has 15 residues. Trimming left V 4 bases short and J 0 bases short, with 10 bases between. Germline V CDR1 and CDR2: MGHRA, YSYEKL.

The V and J genes are TRBV19 and TRBJ1-2, with D tentatively TRBD1 (6 bases). The germline CDR1 and CDR2 sequences are LNHDA and SQIVND (reference sequence). Trimming pared 8 bases from V and 8 bases from J, leaving 18 bases between. This CDR3 spans 13 amino acids. The CDR3 DNA reads as TGTGCCAGTGAAAAACAGGGTTCTAGCGGCTACACCTTC. Protein sequence: CASEKQGSSGYTF. Full variable domain (remainder filled in from reference TRBV19 and TRBJ1-2): DGGITQSPKYLFRKEGQNVTLSCEQNLNHDAMYWYRQDPGQGLRLIYYSQIVNDFQKGDIAEGYSVSREKKESFPLTVTSAQKNPTAFYLCASEKQGSSGYTFGSGTRLTVV.